This is a list of T cell receptor beta chains from one sample in a study of CXCR4 blockade with PD-1 therapy in pancreatic cancer. Repertoires were generated with immunoSEQ multiplex PCR, while TCRdb's copy carries only in-frame clones and drops some. The sample contains more than 15,000 clones, around 72% of which appear only once. The sample was tumor tissue. These receptors were taken from a human donor with pancreatic ductal adenocarcinoma. CDR3s include the opening cysteine and the closing phenylalanine or tryptophan. D genes are given only for firm matches. Clone size is given for some rows only: seen once, a few or many times, or a class if the clone is expanded.

TRBJ2-4	TRBV6-8	.	.	CASSQSAAQNIQYF	TGTGCCAGCAGTCAGTCCGCAGCCCAAAACATTCAGTACTTC
TRBJ2-6	TRBV15	.	.	CATSSLGTSNVLTF	TGTGCCACCAGCAGTCTAGGGACATCCAACGTCCTGACTTTC
TRBJ1-2	TRBV29-1	.	.	CSAPGGNYGYTF	TGCAGCGCTCCTGGGGGAAACTATGGCTACACCTTC
TRBJ2-1	TRBV29-1	.	.	CSVEDFGSYYNEQFF	TGCAGCGTTGAAGATTTCGGGAGCTACTACAATGAGCAGTTCTTC
TRBJ1-1	TRBV6-8	medium-sized	.	CASSYSPGGDTEAFF	TGTGCCAGCAGTTACTCACCCGGGGGCGACACTGAAGCTTTCTTT
TRBJ2-6	TRBV11-3	.	.	CASRWGSGANVLTF	TGTGCCAGCAGGTGGGGCTCTGGGGCCAACGTCCTGACTTTC
TRBJ2-5	TRBV6-8	.	TRBD2	CASSYHRGLASRETQYF	TGTGCCAGCAGTTACCACCGAGGACTAGCCAGTCGGGAGACCCAGTACTTC
TRBJ2-2	TRBV19	.	.	CASSIDGTGELFF	TGTGCCAGTAGTATCGACGGCACCGGGGAGCTGTTTTTT
TRBJ1-3	TRBV6-8	medium-sized	.	CASSPVDIFGNTIYF	TGTGCCAGCAGTCCAGTGGACATCTTTGGAAACACCATATATTTT
TRBJ2-2	TRBV19	medium-sized	TRBD1	CASTHGGTGPGELFF	TGTGCCAGTACCCACGGAGGGACAGGGCCCGGGGAGCTGTTTTTT
TRBJ1-1	TRBV6-8	many	.	CASSYSPGGDTEAFF	TGTGCCAGCAGTTACTCTCCAGGCGGGGACACTGAAGCTTTCTTT
TRBJ2-2	TRBV27	.	TRBD1	CASTGYRGRFTGELFF	TGTGCCAGCACCGGATACAGGGGGCGATTTACCGGGGAGCTGTTTTTT
TRBJ2-3	TRBV28	.	TRBD1	CASSLRLRVAGQGTDTQYF	TGTGCCAGCAGTTTACGGCTACGGGTCGCGGGACAGGGGACAGATACGCAGTATTTT
TRBJ1-1	TRBV28	few	.	CASSGRDTEAFF	TGTGCCAGCAGTGGGAGGGACACTGAAGCTTTCTTT
TRBJ2-5	TRBV15	.	TRBD2	CATSLLAGPQETQYF	TGTGCCACCAGCCTACTAGCGGGGCCTCAAGAGACCCAGTACTTC
TRBJ2-7	TRBV29-1	.	TRBD1	CSTRTGGLDEQYF	TGCAGCACGCGGACAGGGGGCCTCGACGAGCAGTACTTC
TRBJ1-2	TRBV25-1	.	.	CASSEYGSRGPHGYTF	TGTGCCAGCAGTGAATATGGGAGTCGGGGACCTCATGGCTACACCTTC
TRBJ1-1	TRBV10-3	few	TRBD1	CASRPGQGFTEAFF	TGTGCCAGTCGCCCGGGACAGGGATTCACTGAAGCTTTCTTT
TRBJ1-3	TRBV5-1	once	TRBD1	CASSGGQVKPTDSGNTIYF	TGCGCCAGCAGCGGTGGACAGGTTAAACCAACCGACTCTGGAAACACCATATATTTT
TRBJ1-5	TRBV11-3	many	TRBD1	CASSIGTGSSNQPQHF	TGTGCCAGCAGCATTGGGACAGGGAGTAGCAATCAGCCCCAGCATTTT
TRBJ2-7	TRBV29-1	.	TRBD1	CSVEKLGQRYEQYF	TGCAGCGTTGAAAAGTTGGGACAGCGGTACGAGCAGTACTTC
TRBJ2-5	TRBV4-1	once	.	CASSQEDTGTQYF	TGCGCCAGCAGCCAAGAAGACACAGGGACCCAGTACTTC
TRBJ2-7	TRBV6-7	.	TRBD2	CASSPTSGRPEQYF	TGTGCCAGCAGTCCGACTAGCGGGAGACCCGAGCAGTACTTC
TRBJ2-7	TRBV6-9	few	.	CAIGSVYEQYF	TGTGCCATCGGAAGCGTCTACGAGCAGTACTTC
TRBJ2-1	TRBV19	.	TRBD2	CASSMDGTRIYNEQFF	TGTGCCAGTAGTATGGACGGGACTAGGATATACAATGAGCAGTTCTTC
TRBJ1-4	TRBV7-5	few	.	CASSLDRMNEKLFF	TGTGCCAGCAGCTTAGACAGGATGAATGAAAAACTGTTTTTT
TRBJ2-4	TRBV14	.	TRBD2	CASSQGGEGAKNIQYF	TGTGCCAGCAGCCAAGGAGGGGAGGGGGCCAAAAACATTCAGTACTTC
TRBJ2-3	TRBV28	.	TRBD2	CASSLLAGVTDTQYF	TGTGCCAGCAGTTTACTAGCGGGAGTCACAGATACGCAGTATTTT
TRBJ2-1	TRBV28	.	.	CASTLGGSSEQFF	TGTGCCAGCACCTTAGGGGGTAGCAGTGAGCAGTTCTTC
TRBJ2-1	TRBV28	.	.	CASRSGTQYNEQFF	TGTGCCAGCAGATCCGGGACCCAGTACAATGAGCAGTTCTTC
TRBJ2-5	TRBV14	.	.	CASSQGLGGGETQYF	TGTGCCAGCAGCCAGGGCCTCGGAGGAGGGGAGACCCAGTACTTC
TRBJ2-3	TRBV7-1	.	.	CASSLINDLALSTDTQYF	TGTGCCAGCAGCTTAATCAATGATCTAGCGCTGAGCACAGATACGCAGTATTTT
TRBJ2-1	TRBV19	.	TRBD2	CASTNPHRGGSYNEQFF	TGTGCCAGTACCAACCCCCATAGGGGAGGGTCCTACAATGAGCAGTTCTTC